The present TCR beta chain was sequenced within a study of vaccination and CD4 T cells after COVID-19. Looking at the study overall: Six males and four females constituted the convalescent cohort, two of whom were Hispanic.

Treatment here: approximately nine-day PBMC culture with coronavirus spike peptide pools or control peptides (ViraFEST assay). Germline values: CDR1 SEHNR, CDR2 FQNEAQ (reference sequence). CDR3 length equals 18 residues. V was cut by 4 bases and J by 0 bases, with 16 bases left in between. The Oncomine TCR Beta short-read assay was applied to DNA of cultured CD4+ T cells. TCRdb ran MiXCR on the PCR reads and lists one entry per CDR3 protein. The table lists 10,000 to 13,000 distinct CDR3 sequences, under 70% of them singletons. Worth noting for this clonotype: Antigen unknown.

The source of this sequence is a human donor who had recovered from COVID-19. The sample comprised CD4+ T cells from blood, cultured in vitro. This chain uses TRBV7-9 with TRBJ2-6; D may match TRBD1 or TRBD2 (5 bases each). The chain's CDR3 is CASSSIPGRSSGANVLTF. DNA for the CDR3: TGTGCCAGCAGCTCCATACCGGGACGAAGCTCTGGGGCCAACGTCCTGACTTTC. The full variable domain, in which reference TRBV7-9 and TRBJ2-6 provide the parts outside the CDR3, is DTGVSQNPRHKITKRGQNVTFRCDPISEHNRLYWYRQTLGQGPEFLTYFQNEAQLEKSRLLSDRFSAERPKGSFSTLEIQRTEQGDSAMYLCASSSIPGRSSGANVLTFGAGSRLTVL.